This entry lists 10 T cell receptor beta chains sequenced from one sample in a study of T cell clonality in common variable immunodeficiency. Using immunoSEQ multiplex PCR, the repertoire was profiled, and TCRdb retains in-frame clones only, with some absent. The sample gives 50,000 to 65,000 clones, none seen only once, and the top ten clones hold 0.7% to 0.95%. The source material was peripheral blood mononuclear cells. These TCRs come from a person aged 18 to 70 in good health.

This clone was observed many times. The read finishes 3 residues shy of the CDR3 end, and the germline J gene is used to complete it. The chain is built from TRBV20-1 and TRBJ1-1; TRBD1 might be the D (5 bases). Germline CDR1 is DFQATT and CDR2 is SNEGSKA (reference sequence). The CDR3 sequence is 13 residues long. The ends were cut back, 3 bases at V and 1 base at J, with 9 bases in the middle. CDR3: CSARERGNTEAFF. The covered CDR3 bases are TGCAGTGCTAGGGAAAGGGGGAACACTGAA.

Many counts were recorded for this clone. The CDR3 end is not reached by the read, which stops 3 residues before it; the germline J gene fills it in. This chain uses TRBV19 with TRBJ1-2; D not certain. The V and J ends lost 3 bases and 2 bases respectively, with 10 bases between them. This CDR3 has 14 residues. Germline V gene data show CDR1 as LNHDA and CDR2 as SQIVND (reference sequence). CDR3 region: CASSIRQGNYGYTF. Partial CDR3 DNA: TGTGCCAGTAGTATCCGCCAAGGCAACTATGGC. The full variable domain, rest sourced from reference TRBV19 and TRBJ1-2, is DGGITQSPKYLFRKEGQNVTLSCEQNLNHDAMYWYRQDPGQGLRLIYYSQIVNDFQKGDIAEGYSVSREKKESFPLTVTSAQKNPTAFYLCASSIRQGNYGYTFGSGTRLTVV.

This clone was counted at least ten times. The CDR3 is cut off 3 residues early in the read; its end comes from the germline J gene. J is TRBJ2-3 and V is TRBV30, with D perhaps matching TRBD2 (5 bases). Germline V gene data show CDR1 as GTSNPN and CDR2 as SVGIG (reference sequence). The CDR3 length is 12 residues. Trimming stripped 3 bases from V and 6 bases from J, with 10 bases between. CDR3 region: CAWSRRGDTQYF. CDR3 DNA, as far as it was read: TGTGCCTGGAGCCGTCGAGGGGATACG. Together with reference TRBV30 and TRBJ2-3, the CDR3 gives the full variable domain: SQTIHQWPATLVQPVGSPLSLECTVEGTSNPNLYWYRQAAGRGLQLLFYSVGIGQISSEVPQNLSASRPQDRQFILSSKKLLLSDSGFYLCAWSRRGDTQYFGPGTRLTVL.

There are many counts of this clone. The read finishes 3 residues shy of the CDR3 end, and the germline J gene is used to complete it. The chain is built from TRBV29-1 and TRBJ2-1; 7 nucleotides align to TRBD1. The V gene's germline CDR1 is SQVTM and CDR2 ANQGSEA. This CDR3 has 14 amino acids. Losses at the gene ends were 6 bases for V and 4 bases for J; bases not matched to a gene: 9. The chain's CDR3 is CSVVRTGTYNEQFF. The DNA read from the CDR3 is TGCAGCGTGGTTCGGACAGGTACTTACAATGAG.

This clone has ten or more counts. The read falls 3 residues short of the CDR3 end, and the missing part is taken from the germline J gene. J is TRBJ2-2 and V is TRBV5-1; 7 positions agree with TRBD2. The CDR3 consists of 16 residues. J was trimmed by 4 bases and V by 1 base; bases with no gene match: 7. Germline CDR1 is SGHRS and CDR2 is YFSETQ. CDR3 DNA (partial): TGCGCCAGCAGCTTGTCAAGGCGGGAGACCACCGGGGAG. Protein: CASSLSRRETTGE. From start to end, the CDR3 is CASSLSRRETTGELFF.

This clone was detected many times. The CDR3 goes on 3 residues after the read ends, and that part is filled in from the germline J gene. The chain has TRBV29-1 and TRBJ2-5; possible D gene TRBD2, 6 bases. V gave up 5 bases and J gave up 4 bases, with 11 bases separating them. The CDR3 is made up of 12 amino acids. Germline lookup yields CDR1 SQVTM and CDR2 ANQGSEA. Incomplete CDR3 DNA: TGCAGCGTTTCTAGCGCGTCAGAGACC. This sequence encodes CSVSSASET. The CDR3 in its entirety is CSVSSASETQYF.

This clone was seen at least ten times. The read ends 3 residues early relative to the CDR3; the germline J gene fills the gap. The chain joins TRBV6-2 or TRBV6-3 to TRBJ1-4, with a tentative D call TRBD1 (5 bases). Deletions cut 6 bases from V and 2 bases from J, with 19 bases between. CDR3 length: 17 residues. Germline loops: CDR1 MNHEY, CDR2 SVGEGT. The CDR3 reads CASRPDSGSATNEKLFF. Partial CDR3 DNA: TGTGCCAGCAGACCCGACAGTGGATCAGCGACTAATGAAAAA.

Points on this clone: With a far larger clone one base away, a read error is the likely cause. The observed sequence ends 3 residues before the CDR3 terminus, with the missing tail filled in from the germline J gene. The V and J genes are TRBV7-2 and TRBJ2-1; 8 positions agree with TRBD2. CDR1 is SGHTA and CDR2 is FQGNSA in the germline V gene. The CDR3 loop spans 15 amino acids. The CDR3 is CGSSLGLASYNEQFF. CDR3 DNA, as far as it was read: TGTGGCAGCAGCTTAGGACTAGCATCCTACAATGAG.

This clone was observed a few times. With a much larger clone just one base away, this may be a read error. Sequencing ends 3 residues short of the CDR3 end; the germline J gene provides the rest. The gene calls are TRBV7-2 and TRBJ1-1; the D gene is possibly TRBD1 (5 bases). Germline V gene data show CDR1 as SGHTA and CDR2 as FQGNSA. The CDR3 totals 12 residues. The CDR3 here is CASSIPGTRAFF. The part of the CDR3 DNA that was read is TGTGCCAGCAGTATCCCCGGGACTAGA.

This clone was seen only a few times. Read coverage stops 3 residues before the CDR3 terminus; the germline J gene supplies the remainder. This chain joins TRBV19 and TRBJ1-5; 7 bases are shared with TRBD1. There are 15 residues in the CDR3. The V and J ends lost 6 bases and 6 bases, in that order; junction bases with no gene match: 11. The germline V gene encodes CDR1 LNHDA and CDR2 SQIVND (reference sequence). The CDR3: CASRTLQGNSQPQHF. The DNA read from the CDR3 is TGTGCCAGTAGAACTTTACAGGGGAATTCTCAGCCC.